This T cell receptor beta chain is from a study of OX40 agonist ivuxolimab in advanced cancers. The V end was cut by 0 bases, the J end by 1 base, with 9 bases between. The CDR3 is 15 amino acids. CDR1 and CDR2 from the germline V gene are MNHEY and SVGAGI. Using immunoSEQ multiplex PCR, the repertoire was profiled, and TCRdb retains in-frame clones only, with some absent. The table has some 74,000 clones, approximately 86% seen once. The J gene is TRBJ1-1, the V gene TRBV6-5; no firm D call. The TCR comes from an adult with an advanced solid tumor such as melanoma, head and neck, liver or kidney cancer. The sample in question was CD4+ or CD8+ T cells sorted from blood, obtained in a trial of the OX40 agonist ivuxolimab. CDR3 residues: CASSYSGGSNTEAFF. The DNA for the CDR3 is TGTGCCAGCAGTTACTCGGGAGGCTCGAACACTGAAGCTTTCTTT.